The 31 T cell receptor beta chains below all came from one sample that was sequenced in a study of beta chain features in type 1 diabetes. These receptors' antigens are unknown. Sequenced material consisted of expressed TCRB transcripts (all of the isolated RNA was reverse transcribed). Sequencing used immunoSEQ multiplex PCR; TCRdb keeps in-frame clones, though not all of them. The sample consists of about 700,000 clones, roughly 13% of them appearing once. Points from the study as a whole: Researchers report that Type 1 diabetes patients had moderately but significantly shorter TCRB CDR3s across all four CD4+ subsets.

Sequencing was done on a sample of naive CD4+ T cells from blood. The receptors derive from a man younger than 35 with type 1 diabetes.

The J gene is TRBJ1-2, the V gene TRBV5-1; weak D call: TRBD1 (5 bases). V lost 3 bases to trimming and J lost 4 bases, with 10 bases between them. The CDR3 is 13 amino acids. Germline V lookup: CDR1 SGHRS, CDR2 YFSETQ. The CDR3 nucleotides read TGCGCCAGCAGCTCAGACAGTTCCTATGGCTACACCTTC. Translating it yields CASSSDSSYGYTF.

This clone was counted only a few times. The rearrangement uses TRBV7-9 and TRBJ2-2; maybe TRBD1 (5 bases). V lost 3 bases and J 3 bases, leaving 11 bases between the germline ends. The CDR3 runs 15 residues. Germline CDR1 is SEHNR and CDR2 is FQNEAQ (reference sequence). The CDR3 nucleotides read TGTGCCAGCAGCTTCTGGGGCGCTGACACCGGGGAGCTGTTTTTT. This encodes CASSFWGADTGELFF.

This chain uses TRBV25-1 with TRBJ2-5; D is unclear. This CDR3 spans 13 amino acids. V was shortened by 4 bases and J by 4 bases, with 10 bases between the two germline ends. CDR1 is MGHDK and CDR2 is SYGVNS in the germline V gene. DNA for the CDR3: TGTGCCAGCAGTGGGGGTAAGGGAGAGACCCAGTACTTC. Translating gives CASSGGKGETQYF.

The rearrangement links TRBV7-2 to TRBJ2-7, with a possible D match to TRBD2 (6 bases). Trimming shortened V by 1 base and J by 5 bases, and 18 bases separated the two germline ends. This CDR3 contains 16 residues. The germline CDR1 and CDR2 sequences are SGHTA and FQGNSA. This chain's CDR3 is CASSLGPGLSRNEQYF. The CDR3 DNA sequence: TGTGCCAGCAGCTTAGGCCCGGGACTTAGCAGAAACGAGCAGTACTTC. Complete variable domain (other parts from reference TRBV7-2 and TRBJ2-7): GAGVSQSPSNKVTEKGKDVELRCDPISGHTALYWYRQSLGQGLEFLIYFQGNSAPDKSGLPSDRFSAERTGGSVSTLTIQRTQQEDSAVYLCASSLGPGLSRNEQYFGPGTRLTVT.

This clone has only a few counts. The chain links TRBV4-1 to TRBJ2-7, with 9 bases matching TRBD1. This CDR3 spans 15 amino acids. Germline trimming cut 0 bases from V and 4 bases from J; bases unmatched to any gene: 4. Germline-derived CDR1 and CDR2 are MGHRA and YSYEKL. CDR3 region: CASSQDTDRGYEQYF. For the CDR3, the DNA is TGCGCCAGCAGCCAAGATACAGACAGGGGGTACGAGCAGTACTTC.

In this sample, this clone turned up a few times. The chain carries TRBV10-3 and TRBJ2-2, with D unclear. Germline V gives CDR1 ENHRY, CDR2 SYGVKD. Trimming pared 2 bases from V and 9 bases from J, leaving 7 bases between. The CDR3 extends over 12 amino acids. This CDR3 is CAISEKGWELFF. In DNA form, the CDR3 reads TGTGCCATCAGTGAGAAAGGGTGGGAGCTGTTTTTT.

In its sample, this clone was seen a few times. This rearrangement joins TRBV5-5 to TRBJ1-2; D not resolved. The CDR3 spans 11 residues. Per germline, CDR1 SGHKS and CDR2 YYEKEE (reference sequence). V dropped 4 bases and J dropped 4 bases, with 5 bases sitting between them. The CDR3 loop is CASSPGYGYTF. The DNA for the CDR3 is TGTGCCAGCAGCCCCGGCTATGGCTACACCTTC.

This clone was seen a few times. Other DNA sequences in this specimen translate into the identical CDR3. The chain links TRBV25-1 to TRBJ1-6; TRBD1 matches 8 bases. The CDR3 length is 13 residues. The junction had 1 base not matched to a gene; V was cut back by 4 bases and J by 8 bases. CDR1 MGHDK and CDR2 SYGVNS come from the germline V gene. The CDR3 loop is CASSGQGYSPLHF. CDR3 DNA sequence: TGTGCCAGCAGTGGACAGGGGTATTCACCCCTCCACTTT.

This clone was counted only a few times. V is TRBV4-1 and J is TRBJ1-4; D is possibly TRBD1 (6 bases). V gave up 1 base and J gave up 0 bases, with 6 bases separating them. Germline V gene data show CDR1 as MGHRA and CDR2 as YSYEKL. The CDR3 length is 15 residues. The CDR3 DNA is TGCGCCAGCAGCCAAGGACAGGCAACTAATGAAAAACTGTTTTTT. This codes for CASSQGQATNEKLFF.

This clone was seen a handful of times. This CDR3 reads CSGQMALARGDTQYF. CDR3 coding DNA: TGCAGCGGCCAAATGGCATTGGCAAGAGGGGATACGCAGTATTTT. The rearrangement uses TRBV29-1 and TRBJ2-3; D may be TRBD2 (5 bases). Germline V gene sequence: CDR1 SQVTM, CDR2 ANQGSEA. V was cut by 7 bases and J by 6 bases, with 23 bases left in between. This CDR3 is built from 15 residues.

The chain uses TRBV12-5 and TRBJ1-6, with a possible D match to TRBD1 (5 bases). V was trimmed by 5 bases and J by 13 bases, leaving 15 bases between them. This CDR3 spans 13 amino acids. Germline lookup yields CDR1 LGHNT and CDR2 FRNRAP. CDR3 coding DNA: TGTGCTAGTGGTCCGGACAAATGGGCGCCCCTCCACTTT. This sequence encodes CASGPDKWAPLHF.

V is TRBV4-1 and J is TRBJ1-6; the D gene is possibly TRBD1 (6 bases). The CDR3 covers 15 residues. V was clipped by 4 bases and J by 5 bases, with 12 bases between them. Germline V CDR1 and CDR2: MGHRA, YSYEKL. The CDR3 DNA reads TGCGCCAGCAGCCTCCAACCAGGGGATAATTCACCCCTCCACTTT. Its protein product is CASSLQPGDNSPLHF.

A few counts support this clone. In DNA, the CDR3 is TGTGCCAGCAGCTTGTCTACTCCTTACAATGAGCAGTTCTTC. Encoded protein: CASSLSTPYNEQFF. The chain joins TRBV7-9 to TRBJ2-1, with D unclear. The germline V gene encodes CDR1 SEHNR and CDR2 FQNEAQ (reference sequence). The CDR3 is 14 residues long. The ends were cut back, 3 bases at V and 4 bases at J, with 10 bases in the middle.

The chain is built from TRBV28 and TRBJ2-7, with a possible D match to TRBD1 (6 bases). Between the trimmed V and J ends, which lost 2 bases and 6 bases, there was a span of 8 bases. The CDR3 length is 12 residues. Germline V gene sequence: CDR1 MDHEN, CDR2 SYDVKM. The CDR3 DNA sequence: TGTGCCAGCAGTTTAGGGGGCAGCGAGCAGTACTTC. Encoded protein: CASSLGGSEQYF.

This clone has more than one count but fewer than ten. V usage is TRBV5-1 and J usage is TRBJ1-2, with D possibly TRBD1 on 5 matching bases. Germline assignment: CDR1 SGHRS and CDR2 YFSETQ. There are 15 residues in the CDR3. V lost 5 bases and J lost 4, with 18 bases in between. Here the CDR3 DNA reads TGCGCCAGCAGTTCTTGGGGGGACTCTATCTATGGCTACACCTTC. Its protein product is CASSSWGDSIYGYTF.

This chain joins TRBV30 and TRBJ2-5; D not resolved. This CDR3 comprises 13 residues. V lost 1 base to trimming and J lost 0 bases, with 6 bases between them. Germline CDR1 and CDR2: GTSNPN and SVGIG (reference sequence). The CDR3 DNA reads TGTGCCTGGAGTGGGACGGACCAAGAGACCCAGTACTTC. Its translation is CAWSGTDQETQYF.

This rearrangement joins TRBV18 to TRBJ1-1; no clear D. Trimming took off 2 bases at V and 7 bases at J, with 14 bases between the two ends. The germline V gene has CDR1 KGHSH and CDR2 LQKENI. This CDR3 spans 14 amino acids. This chain's CDR3 is CASSPTSPWGEAFF. CDR3 DNA: TGTGCCAGCTCACCAACAAGTCCATGGGGTGAAGCTTTCTTT.

This clone was detected only a few times. The chain combines TRBV29-1 with TRBJ2-7; possible D gene TRBD2, 6 bases. Germline V CDR1 and CDR2: SQVTM, ANQGSEA. V dropped 2 bases and J dropped 5 bases, with 13 bases sitting between them. The CDR3 extends over 13 amino acids. The CDR3 coding sequence is TGCAGCGTTGAACTCGGGGGTGGGGACGAGCAGTACTTC. Its protein product is CSVELGGGDEQYF.

This clone turned up a few times. The chain recombines TRBV9 with TRBJ1-2, with D perhaps TRBD1 (5 bases). The CDR3 is 13 amino acids. Germline V lookup: CDR1 SGDLS, CDR2 YYNGEE. Trimming left V 1 base short and J 5 bases short, with 9 bases between. CDR3 loop: CASSVQGVYGYTF. The CDR3 DNA sequence: TGTGCCAGCAGCGTACAGGGTGTGTATGGCTACACCTTC. The entire variable domain, with the rest obtained from reference TRBV9 and TRBJ1-2, is as follows: DSGVTQTPKHLITATGQRVTLRCSPRSGDLSVYWYQQSLDQGLQFLIQYYNGEERAKGNILERFSAQQFPDLHSELNLSSLELGDSALYFCASSVQGVYGYTFGSGTRLTVV.

This chain connects TRBV28 to TRBJ2-1; TRBD1 agrees at 9 bases. The V and J ends lost 5 bases and 9 bases, in that order; junction bases with no gene match: 8. The CDR3 runs to 14 residues. Germline-derived CDR1 and CDR2 are MDHEN and SYDVKM. Here the CDR3 reads CASSRGTGFVEQFF. The DNA for the CDR3 is TGTGCCAGCAGTAGAGGGACAGGGTTTGTTGAGCAGTTCTTC.

This clone was detected a few times. This chain connects TRBV27 to TRBJ1-3; D is undetermined. Trimming took 4 bases from V and 4 from J, leaving 8 bases between them. Germline-derived CDR1 and CDR2 are MNHEY and SMNVEV (reference sequence). This CDR3 has 13 amino acids. This CDR3 reads CASSSGPGNTIYF. Written as DNA, the CDR3 is TGTGCCAGCAGTTCCGGTCCCGGAAACACCATATATTTT.

The V and J genes are TRBV9 and TRBJ2-3; D possibly corresponds to TRBD1 (7 bases). Trimming left V 8 bases short and J 4 bases short, with 17 bases between. Germline V gene data show CDR1 as SGDLS and CDR2 as YYNGEE. The CDR3 contains 14 residues. In DNA, the CDR3 is TGTGCCAGTACTTCCAGGGGGGCCCCAGATACGCAGTATTTT. Protein product: CASTSRGAPDTQYF.

In this sample, this clone turned up a few times. This chain joins TRBV9 and TRBJ2-7, with D perhaps matching TRBD1 or TRBD2 (5 bases each). The CDR3 is 15 residues long. Trimming removed 3 bases at V and 1 base at J, with 14 bases between. Germline assignment: CDR1 SGDLS and CDR2 YYNGEE. CDR3 in amino acids: CASSELPGPSYEQYF. The CDR3 DNA is TGTGCCAGCAGCGAGTTGCCGGGACCATCCTACGAGCAGTACTTC.

This rearrangement joins TRBV4-1 to TRBJ2-7, with 8 bases that match TRBD1. This CDR3 is 15 amino acids long. The germline V gene encodes CDR1 MGHRA and CDR2 YSYEKL. The junction had 9 bases not matched to a gene; V was cut back by 8 bases and J by 0 bases. CDR3 bases: TGCGCCAGCCGTGCTTGGACAGGGAGCTCCTACGAGCAGTACTTC. It translates to CASRAWTGSSYEQYF.

J is TRBJ2-1 and V is TRBV9; D remains unclear. Germline V CDR1 and CDR2: SGDLS, YYNGEE. V was shortened by 3 bases and J by 0 bases, with 7 bases between the two germline ends. There are 14 residues in the CDR3. CDR3 in DNA: TGTGCCAGCAGCGACGCGACCTCCTACAATGAGCAGTTCTTC. Its protein product is CASSDATSYNEQFF. The whole variable domain, filled in from reference TRBV9 and TRBJ2-1, reads DSGVTQTPKHLITATGQRVTLRCSPRSGDLSVYWYQQSLDQGLQFLIQYYNGEERAKGNILERFSAQQFPDLHSELNLSSLELGDSALYFCASSDATSYNEQFFGPGTRLTVL.

The chain has TRBV25-1 and TRBJ1-1; 7 bases are shared with TRBD1. Germline V gene sequence: CDR1 MGHDK, CDR2 SYGVNS. CDR3 length equals 16 residues. Unmatched junction bases numbered 11, after V lost 6 bases and J lost 1 base. CDR3 nucleotide sequence: TGTGCCAGCAGAGTACAGGGGACGAGGGCGAACACTGAAGCTTTCTTT. This gives the protein CASRVQGTRANTEAFF.

This clone was observed a handful of times. V is TRBV7-2 and J is TRBJ1-2; tentative D call: TRBD1 (5 bases). Trimming left V 1 base short and J 4 bases short, with 13 bases between. The CDR3 consists of 15 residues. Germline V CDR1 and CDR2: SGHTA, FQGNSA. CDR3 protein: CASSLGSGGVYGYTF. In DNA, the CDR3 is TGTGCCAGCAGCTTAGGATCGGGGGGTGTCTATGGCTACACCTTC. Full variable domain (rest looked up from reference TRBV7-2 and TRBJ1-2): GAGVSQSPSNKVTEKGKDVELRCDPISGHTALYWYRQSLGQGLEFLIYFQGNSAPDKSGLPSDRFSAERTGGSVSTLTIQRTQQEDSAVYLCASSLGSGGVYGYTFGSGTRLTVV.

V usage is TRBV29-1 and J usage is TRBJ1-1; no definite D call. CDR1 is SQVTM and CDR2 is ANQGSEA in the germline V gene. The length of the CDR3 is 14 residues. Trimming pared 4 bases from V and 1 base from J, leaving 13 bases between. The CDR3: CSVGVRLGNTEAFF. The CDR3 DNA is TGCAGCGTTGGGGTCCGCCTTGGGAACACTGAAGCTTTCTTT.

This clone was observed a handful of times. This chain links TRBV19 with TRBJ2-7, with D perhaps TRBD1 (5 bases). Per the germline V gene, CDR1 is LNHDA and CDR2 is SQIVND (reference sequence). Trimming took off 2 bases at V and 5 bases at J, with 10 bases between the two ends. The CDR3 has 13 amino acids. The CDR3: CASSIQGTHEQYF. Written as DNA, the CDR3 is TGTGCCAGTAGTATACAGGGTACCCACGAGCAGTACTTC. Variable domain in full (rest from reference TRBV19 and TRBJ2-7): DGGITQSPKYLFRKEGQNVTLSCEQNLNHDAMYWYRQDPGQGLRLIYYSQIVNDFQKGDIAEGYSVSREKKESFPLTVTSAQKNPTAFYLCASSIQGTHEQYFGPGTRLTVT.

On this clone itself: This CDR3 is also generated by other DNA sequences in the sample. The genes are TRBV27 and TRBJ1-2; unclear D gene. V was cut by 8 bases and J by 0 bases, with 13 bases left in between. Germline assignment: CDR1 MNHEY and CDR2 SMNVEV (reference sequence). The CDR3 sequence is 14 residues long. CDR3 protein: CASSLGRANYGYTF. CDR3 nucleotides: TGTGCCAGCTCCTTAGGGAGAGCTAACTATGGCTACACCTTC.

This clone was seen more than once but under ten times. The chain combines TRBV9 with TRBJ2-7; tentatively, D is TRBD2 (6 bases). Trimming removed 4 bases from V and 0 bases from J, with 14 bases in between. The CDR3 runs 15 residues. Germline loops: CDR1 SGDLS, CDR2 YYNGEE. The CDR3 DNA follows: TGTGCCAGCAGCCCCCGGGACTCCCGCTCCTACGAGCAGTACTTC. It encodes CASSPRDSRSYEQYF.